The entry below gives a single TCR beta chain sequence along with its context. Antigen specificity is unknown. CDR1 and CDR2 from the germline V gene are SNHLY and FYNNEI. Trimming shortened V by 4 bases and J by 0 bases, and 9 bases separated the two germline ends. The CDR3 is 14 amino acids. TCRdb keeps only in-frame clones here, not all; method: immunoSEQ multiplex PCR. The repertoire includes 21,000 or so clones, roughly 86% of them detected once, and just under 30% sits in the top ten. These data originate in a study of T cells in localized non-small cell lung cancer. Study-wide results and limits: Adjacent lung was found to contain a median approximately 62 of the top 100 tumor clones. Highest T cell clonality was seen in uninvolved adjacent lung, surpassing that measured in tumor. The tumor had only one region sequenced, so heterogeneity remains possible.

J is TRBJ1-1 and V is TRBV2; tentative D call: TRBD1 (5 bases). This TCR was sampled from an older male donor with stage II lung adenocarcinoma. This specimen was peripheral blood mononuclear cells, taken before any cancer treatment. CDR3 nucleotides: TGTGCCAGCAGTGCTGACAGAATGAACACTGAAGCTTTCTTT. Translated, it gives CASSADRMNTEAFF.